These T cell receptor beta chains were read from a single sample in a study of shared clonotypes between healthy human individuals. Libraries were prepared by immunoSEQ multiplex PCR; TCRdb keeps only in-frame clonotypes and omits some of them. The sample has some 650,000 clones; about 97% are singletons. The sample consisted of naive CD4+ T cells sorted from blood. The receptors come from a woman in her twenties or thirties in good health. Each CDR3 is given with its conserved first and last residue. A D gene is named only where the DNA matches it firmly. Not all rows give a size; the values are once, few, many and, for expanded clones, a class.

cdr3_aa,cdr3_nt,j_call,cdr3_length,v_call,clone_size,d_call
CASSLTRPGGQYF,TGTGCCAGCAGCTTGACTCGCCCCGGAGGGCAGTACTTC,TRBJ2-7,13,TRBV5-4,.,.
CASSPRGQSYEQYF,TGTGCCAGCAGCCCGAGGGGTCAGTCCTACGAGCAGTACTTC,TRBJ2-7,14,TRBV5-8,.,.
CASSLGDTEAFF,TGCGCCAGCAGCTTGGGTGACACTGAAGCTTTCTTT,TRBJ1-1,12,TRBV5-1,.,.
CASSRPGLAGFPSYEQYF,TGTGCCAGCAGTAGACCGGGACTAGCGGGGTTTCCCTCCTACGAGCAGTACTTC,TRBJ2-7,18,TRBV2,.,TRBD2
CASSSGQGYNQPQHF,TGCGCCAGCAGCTCGGGACAGGGCTACAATCAGCCCCAGCATTTT,TRBJ1-5,15,TRBV5-1,.,TRBD1
CASSIRFSLFNQPQHF,TGTGCCAGTAGTATTAGGTTCAGCCTCTTCAATCAGCCCCAGCATTTT,TRBJ1-5,16,TRBV19,once,.
CASSLGMGAEDSYNEQFF,TGTGCCAGCAGCTTAGGGATGGGAGCGGAGGACTCCTACAATGAGCAGTTCTTC,TRBJ2-1,18,TRBV7-9,.,.
CASSQVGRGRETEAFF,TGCGCCAGCAGCCAAGTAGGGAGGGGCAGGGAAACTGAAGCTTTCTTT,TRBJ1-1,16,TRBV4-1,.,.
CASSYDGYEQYF,TGTGCCAGCAGTTACGACGGCTACGAGCAGTACTTC,TRBJ2-7,12,TRBV6-5,.,.
CASSSRQGASIETQYF,TGTGCCAGCAGTTCTCGACAGGGGGCATCGATAGAGACCCAGTACTTC,TRBJ2-5,16,TRBV2,.,TRBD1
CASSGGTGAPVEEQYF,TGTGCCAGCAGCGGGGGAACAGGTGCCCCCGTTGAGGAGCAGTACTTC,TRBJ2-7,16,TRBV11-2,.,.
CASSPTGSSTDTQYF,TGTGCCAGCTCACCAACCGGTTCTAGCACAGATACGCAGTATTTT,TRBJ2-3,15,TRBV18,once,.
CASNGLAGARYTDTQYF,TGTGCCAGCAACGGACTAGCGGGAGCACGATACACAGATACGCAGTATTTT,TRBJ2-3,17,TRBV7-1,.,TRBD2
CATSSDLGQGNGYTF,TGTGCCACCAGCAGCGACCTAGGGCAGGGAAATGGCTACACCTTC,TRBJ1-2,15,TRBV15,.,.
CASSSDVRQTDTQYF,TGTGCCAGCAGTTCAGACGTACGACAGACAGATACGCAGTATTTT,TRBJ2-3,15,TRBV27,.,.
CASGLTMNTGELFF,TGTGCCAGCGGGTTGACGATGAACACCGGGGAGCTGTTTTTT,TRBJ2-2,14,TRBV11-3,.,.
CASSVLAGGSYEQYF,TGCGCCAGCAGTGTGCTTGCGGGAGGGTCCTACGAGCAGTACTTC,TRBJ2-7,15,TRBV10-2,.,TRBD2
CASSYSTRKGQETQYF,TGTGCCAGCAGTTACTCGACAAGGAAGGGGCAAGAGACCCAGTACTTC,TRBJ2-5,16,TRBV6-5,.,.
CASSFYPTEAFF,TGTGCCAGCAGCTTCTATCCCACCGAAGCTTTCTTT,TRBJ1-1,12,TRBV5-4,.,.
CASSRDRYDQPQHF,TGTGCCAGCAGCAGGGACAGGTATGATCAGCCCCAGCATTTT,TRBJ1-5,14,TRBV6-5,.,TRBD1
CASSVDLGETQYF,TGTGCCAGCAGCGTAGATCTGGGGGAGACCCAGTACTTC,TRBJ2-5,13,TRBV9,.,.
CASSQVVTSGSSKFANTGELFF,TGTGCCAGCAGCCAAGTCGTGACTAGCGGGAGCTCCAAATTCGCGAACACCGGGGAGCTGTTTTTT,TRBJ2-2,22,TRBV4-2,.,TRBD2
CASSQAPSGSTSFWIFLMNEQFF,TGTGCCAGCAGCCAAGCGCCTAGCGGGAGTACGAGTTTTTGGATTTTCCTGATGAATGAGCAGTTCTTC,TRBJ2-1,23,TRBV14,once,TRBD2
CSVAGDTQYF,TGCAGTGTAGCGGGAGATACGCAGTATTTT,TRBJ2-3,10,TRBV20-1,.,TRBD2